Given below is one T cell receptor beta chain in context. What it binds is unknown. Measured with immunoSEQ multiplex PCR; TCRdb has only the in-frame clones, and not every one. The sample has about 12,000 clones, over 75% seen once. The data were obtained in a study of tumor-infiltrating lymphocytes in localized non-small cell lung cancer. Across the study: Resected tumor was paired with non-adjacent uninvolved lung from the same patient. Whole-study results and caveats: Each assay used a separate piece of the same tissue. TCRbeta sequencing showed higher T cell infiltration in tumors than uninvolved lung. Available tissue quantity limited TCR sequencing to a patient subset.

The sequence came from a human donor with non-small cell lung cancer. Sequences were obtained from uninvolved lung tissue not adjacent to the tumor.

Written as DNA, the CDR3 is TGTGCCAGCTCACCACCGAGTGTAGGTTTGCAAGATACGCAGTATTTT. Amino acid sequence: CASSPPSVGLQDTQYF. The chain couples TRBV18 to TRBJ2-3; D gene ambiguous. CDR3 size: 16 residues. Germline V gene sequence: CDR1 KGHSH, CDR2 LQKENI. Trimming removed 0 bases at V and 5 bases at J, with 15 bases between.